Listed here is a single T cell receptor (beta chain). Source study methods: For nucleated cells, counts were estimated from reference gene primer amplification. TCRdb's copy holds only in-frame clones and misses some; the assay was immunoSEQ multiplex PCR. V, J and clone size derive from that table, while D and trimming were established from the DNA sequence. Of 300,000 to 400,000 clones in the sample, approximately 88% were seen once. These data come from a study of blood T cell repertoires in COVID-19. Across the study: Nucleic acid was either cDNA or gDNA, and it came from T cells, B-cell-depleted T cells, or PBMCs.

The CDR3 runs 16 residues. Germline V gene sequence: CDR1 LGHDT, CDR2 YNNKEL (reference sequence). V was pared by 1 base and J by 7 bases, with 5 bases of the junction left unmatched. The V call is TRBV3-1 (or the pseudogene TRBV3-2), the J call TRBJ2-1, with TRBD2 matching over 12 bases. Sequencing was carried out using peripheral blood. The receptor's source is a woman in her fifties or sixties with active or convalescent COVID-19. The CDR3 DNA reads TGTGCCAGCAGCCAAGCCGGGACTAGCGGGTCGAATGAGCAGTTCTTC. It translates to CASSQAGTSGSNEQFF.